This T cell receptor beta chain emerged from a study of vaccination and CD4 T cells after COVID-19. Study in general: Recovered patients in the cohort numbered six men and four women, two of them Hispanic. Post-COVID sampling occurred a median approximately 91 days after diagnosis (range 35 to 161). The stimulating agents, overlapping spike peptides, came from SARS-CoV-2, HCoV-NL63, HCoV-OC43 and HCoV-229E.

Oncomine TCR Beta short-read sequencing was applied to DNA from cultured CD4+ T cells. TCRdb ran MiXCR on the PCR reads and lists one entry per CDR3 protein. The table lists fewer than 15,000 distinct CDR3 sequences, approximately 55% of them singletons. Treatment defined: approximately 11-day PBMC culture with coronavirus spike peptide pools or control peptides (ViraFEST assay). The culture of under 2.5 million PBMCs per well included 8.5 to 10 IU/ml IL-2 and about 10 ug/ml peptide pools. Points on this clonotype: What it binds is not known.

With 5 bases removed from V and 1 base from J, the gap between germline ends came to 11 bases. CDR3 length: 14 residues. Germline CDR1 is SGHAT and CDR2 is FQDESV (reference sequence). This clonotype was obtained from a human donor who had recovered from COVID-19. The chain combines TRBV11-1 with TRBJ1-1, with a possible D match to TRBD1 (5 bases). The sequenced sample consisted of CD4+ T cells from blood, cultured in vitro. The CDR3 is CASSHYQGNTEAFF. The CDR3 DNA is TGTGCCAGCAGCCATTATCAGGGGAACACTGAAGCTTTCTTT.